Below, one T cell receptor (beta chain) is given with its context. Trimming took 5 bases from V and 3 from J; bases not matched to a gene: 13. CDR1 and CDR2 (germline): SGHVS, FQNEAQ. This CDR3 has 16 amino acids. CD45RO-negative, CCR7-positively selected cells formed the naive CD8 fraction, excluding terminally differentiated effector memory CD45RA+ cells. These data originate in a study of shared clonotypes between healthy human individuals. Sequenced by immunoSEQ multiplex PCR; TCRdb stores in-frame clones only, minus some. The table records some 580,000 clones, more than 95% of them present only once.

Sequencing was performed on naive CD8+ T cells sorted from blood. The rearrangement uses TRBV7-8 and TRBJ2-7; 7 bases line up with TRBD1. The clonotype was recovered from a man aged 25-45 years in good health. The CDR3 region has the DNA TGTGCCAGCAGCGCGACGATTGACAGGGCGGGCTACGAGCAGTACTTC. Translation: CASSATIDRAGYEQYF. Combining the CDR3 with reference TRBV7-8 and TRBJ2-7 gives the whole variable domain GAGVSQSPRYKVAKRGQDVALRCDPISGHVSLFWYQQALGQGPEFLTYFQNEAQLDKSGLPSDRFFAERPEGSVSTLKIQRTQQEDSAVYLCASSATIDRAGYEQYFGPGTRLTVT.